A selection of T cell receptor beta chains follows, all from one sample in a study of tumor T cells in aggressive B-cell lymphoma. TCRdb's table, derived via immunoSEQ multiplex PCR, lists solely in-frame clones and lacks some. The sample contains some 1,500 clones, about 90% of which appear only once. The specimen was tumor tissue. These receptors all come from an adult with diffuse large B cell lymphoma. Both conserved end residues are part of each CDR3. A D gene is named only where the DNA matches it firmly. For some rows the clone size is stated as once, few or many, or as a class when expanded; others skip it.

DNA: TGTGCCAGCAGCGCATATAGCGGGGGGACCTACGAGCAGTACTTC
CDR3: CASSAYSGGTYEQYF
size: .
V: TRBV9
J: TRBJ2-7
D: TRBD2

DNA: TGCGCCAGCAGCCAAAATCCGACTACCTACAATGAGCAGTTCTTC
CDR3: CASSQNPTTYNEQFF
size: .
V: TRBV4-3
J: TRBJ2-1
D: .

DNA: TGTGCCATCAGTGTATCTAGCGGGAGTCGCGAGCAGTACTTC
CDR3: CAISVSSGSREQYF
size: .
V: TRBV10-3
J: TRBJ2-7
D: TRBD2

DNA: TGTGCCAGCAGTCCAGGACTAGCGGGATCACAAGAGACCCAGTACTTC
CDR3: CASSPGLAGSQETQYF
size: .
V: TRBV9
J: TRBJ2-5
D: TRBD2

DNA: TGTGCCAGTAGTCCGCGCGTGAATCAGCCCCAGCATTTT
CDR3: CASSPRVNQPQHF
size: .
V: TRBV19
J: TRBJ1-5
D: .

DNA: TGTGCCAGCACCCTAGCGGGATTACCCTACGAGCAGTACTTC
CDR3: CASTLAGLPYEQYF
size: .
V: TRBV28
J: TRBJ2-7
D: TRBD2

DNA: TGTGCCAGCAGCCCCCAGAGCGGACTTTCCCTCGAGCAGTACTTC
CDR3: CASSPQSGLSLEQYF
size: .
V: TRBV9
J: TRBJ2-7
D: .

DNA: TGTGCCAGCAGCTTATTCTCCGGGACAGGGGGAGAGACCCAGTACTTC
CDR3: CASSLFSGTGGETQYF
size: .
V: TRBV11-2
J: TRBJ2-5
D: TRBD1

DNA: TGTGCCAGCAGTGCGTGGGGCTACGCAGCAGATGGGGCCAACGTCCTGACTTTC
CDR3: CASSAWGYAADGANVLTF
size: .
V: TRBV27
J: TRBJ2-6
D: .

DNA: TGTGCCAGCAGCTTAGGTGGGAGCACCGGGGAGCTGTTTTTT
CDR3: CASSLGGSTGELFF
size: once
V: TRBV7-3
J: TRBJ2-2
D: .

DNA: TGCAGCGTTGAAGCCAGAGAGACCCAGTACTTC
CDR3: CSVEARETQYF
size: .
V: TRBV29-1
J: TRBJ2-5
D: .

DNA: TGTGCCAGCAGCGGTTTAGCCAAAAACATTCAGTACTTC
CDR3: CASSGLAKNIQYF
size: .
V: TRBV28
J: TRBJ2-4
D: .

DNA: TGTGCCAGCAGCTTATCTGACAAAACTAGAGGGGAGCTGTTTTTT
CDR3: CASSLSDKTRGELFF
size: .
V: TRBV7-9
J: TRBJ2-2
D: .

DNA: TGTGCCAGCAGGCCCCGAGCCTACGACAATGAGCAGTTCTTC
CDR3: CASRPRAYDNEQFF
size: .
V: TRBV27
J: TRBJ2-1
D: .

DNA: TGTGCCAGCAGCTTAGTGACAGAACAAGTCTACGAGCAGTACTTC
CDR3: CASSLVTEQVYEQYF
size: .
V: TRBV7-2
J: TRBJ2-7
D: .

DNA: TGTGCCGGCCCTACTAGCGGGAGGGCCCAAGAGACCCAGTACTTC
CDR3: CAGPTSGRAQETQYF
size: once
V: TRBV7-3
J: TRBJ2-5
D: TRBD2

DNA: TGTGCCAGCAGCCGCACGCTAGATAGGCCCCAGCATTTT
CDR3: CASSRTLDRPQHF
size: .
V: TRBV4-2
J: TRBJ1-5
D: .

DNA: TGTGCCAGCAGCTTGTATGGGGGCCCAGATACGCAGTATTTT
CDR3: CASSLYGGPDTQYF
size: .
V: TRBV5-6
J: TRBJ2-3
D: .

DNA: TGTGCCAGTAGTATGGAGGGACTAGCCAGCACAGATACGCAGTATTTT
CDR3: CASSMEGLASTDTQYF
size: .
V: TRBV19
J: TRBJ2-3
D: TRBD2

DNA: TGCGCCAGCAGCCAAGATCTAGCGGGAATGGCAGATACGCAGTATTTT
CDR3: CASSQDLAGMADTQYF
size: .
V: TRBV4-3
J: TRBJ2-3
D: TRBD2

DNA: TGTGCCAGCAGCGTAGGAATCCAGGGGGGACGGACCGGGGAGCTGTTTTTT
CDR3: CASSVGIQGGRTGELFF
size: .
V: TRBV9
J: TRBJ2-2
D: .

DNA: TGCGCCAGCAGCCGAGGCGGAGTCGGACTAGCGGCGAACAATGAGCAGTTCTTC
CDR3: CASSRGGVGLAANNEQFF
size: once
V: TRBV4-3
J: TRBJ2-1
D: TRBD2

DNA: TGTGCCAGCAGTTTCGCTAGCGTGGGCTACGAGCAGTACTTC
CDR3: CASSFASVGYEQYF
size: .
V: TRBV27
J: TRBJ2-7
D: .

DNA: TGCAGCGCGCAAAATCTCTTCACGGGGAACACCGGGGAGCTGTTTTTT
CDR3: CSAQNLFTGNTGELFF
size: .
V: TRBV29-1
J: TRBJ2-2
D: .

DNA: TGTGCCAGCAGTTACTCTGGGGGGGGAGAGACCCAGTACTTC
CDR3: CASSYSGGGETQYF
size: .
V: TRBV6-5
J: TRBJ2-5
D: TRBD2

DNA: TGTGCCAGCAGTTACCCCGGACAGGCCTACACCTTC
CDR3: CASSYPGQAYTF
size: .
V: TRBV6-5
J: TRBJ1-2
D: TRBD1

DNA: TGTGCCAGCAGCCCTCCCGGTCGGAGCTCCTACGAGCAGTACTTC
CDR3: CASSPPGRSSYEQYF
size: .
V: TRBV6-5
J: TRBJ2-7
D: .

DNA: TGTGCCAGCAGTGGACAGCTGACTAGCAATCAGCCCCAGCATTTT
CDR3: CASSGQLTSNQPQHF
size: .
V: TRBV28
J: TRBJ1-5
D: .

DNA: TGTGCCAGCAGCTTAGCGCCGGGGGGGGAAGCTTTCTTT
CDR3: CASSLAPGGEAFF
size: .
V: TRBV7-9
J: TRBJ1-1
D: .

DNA: TGTGCCAGCAGTGAACACCGGGACAGGGCTGGCACCGGGGAGCTGTTTTTT
CDR3: CASSEHRDRAGTGELFF
size: .
V: TRBV2
J: TRBJ2-2
D: TRBD1

DNA: TGCGCCAGCAGCCAAGTGTGGACTAGCGGGATTTCCTACGAGCAGTACTTC
CDR3: CASSQVWTSGISYEQYF
size: .
V: TRBV4-1
J: TRBJ2-7
D: TRBD2

DNA: TGTGCCACCAGCAGAGATCTCCCTAGCGGGAGTGGGGAGCTGTTTTTT
CDR3: CATSRDLPSGSGELFF
size: .
V: TRBV15
J: TRBJ2-2
D: TRBD2

DNA: TGTGCCAGCAGCCGACCCCAAGACAGAAACACTGAAGCTTTCTTT
CDR3: CASSRPQDRNTEAFF
size: .
V: TRBV7-9
J: TRBJ1-1
D: .

DNA: TGTGCCAGCAGTTTAGCGGGAGCCGCCTACGAGCAGTACTTC
CDR3: CASSLAGAAYEQYF
size: .
V: TRBV6-5
J: TRBJ2-7
D: TRBD2

DNA: TGTGCCAGCTCACCCTCGACAGGGTGGGCCTACGAGCAGTACTTC
CDR3: CASSPSTGWAYEQYF
size: .
V: TRBV18
J: TRBJ2-7
D: TRBD1

DNA: TGTGCCAGCAGCCCTCGTAGTGGGGGGGAGACCCAGTACTTC
CDR3: CASSPRSGGETQYF
size: once
V: TRBV5-7
J: TRBJ2-5
D: .

DNA: TGTGCCTGGAACTGGGCCGGGAACTACGAGCAGTACTTC
CDR3: CAWNWAGNYEQYF
size: .
V: TRBV30
J: TRBJ2-7
D: .

DNA: TGTGCCATCAGTGAGTCGACGGGGGACTCCCTGAACACTGAAGCTTTCTTT
CDR3: CAISESTGDSLNTEAFF
size: .
V: TRBV10-3
J: TRBJ1-1
D: .

DNA: TGTGTCAGCAGCTTGAGAACAGGGGCTGGCTACACCTTC
CDR3: CVSSLRTGAGYTF
size: .
V: TRBV7-2
J: TRBJ1-2
D: TRBD1

DNA: TGTGCCAGCAGTTTATATCAATTTGGGGACAGTTTGTTTCAGCCCCAGCATTTT
CDR3: CASSLYQFGDSLFQPQHF
size: once
V: TRBV28
J: TRBJ1-5
D: TRBD1

DNA: TGTGCCAGCAGCTTGGGGAGGGCTGGCGGGGAGACCCAGTACTTC
CDR3: CASSLGRAGGETQYF
size: .
V: TRBV5-4
J: TRBJ2-5
D: .

DNA: TGTGCCAGCAGGCCGCCAGGGGGAATAATTTCGTTCGAGCAGTACTTC
CDR3: CASRPPGGIISFEQYF
size: .
V: TRBV28
J: TRBJ2-7
D: TRBD1

DNA: TGTGCCAGCAGCTTAAGTATTAGCGGGTGGTGGGAGCAGTACTTC
CDR3: CASSLSISGWWEQYF
size: .
V: TRBV7-6
J: TRBJ2-7
D: TRBD2

DNA: TGTGCCAGCAGCCCTAACTTTGGAAACACCATATATTTT
CDR3: CASSPNFGNTIYF
size: .
V: TRBV28
J: TRBJ1-3
D: .

DNA: TGTGCCAGCAGTTACTCGGAGACAGATACGCAGTATTTT
CDR3: CASSYSETDTQYF
size: .
V: TRBV6-5
J: TRBJ2-3
D: .

DNA: TGCGCCAGCAGCTTGGGAGGCGGGGAGCTGTTTTTT
CDR3: CASSLGGGELFF
size: .
V: TRBV5-1
J: TRBJ2-2
D: .

DNA: TGTGCCAGTAGTATACGACAGGGCGATGGCTACACCTTC
CDR3: CASSIRQGDGYTF
size: .
V: TRBV19
J: TRBJ1-2
D: TRBD1

DNA: TGTGCCAGCAGCCCGCGAGGGGGAGCGGCTAGCACAGATACGCAGTATTTT
CDR3: CASSPRGGAASTDTQYF
size: .
V: TRBV9
J: TRBJ2-3
D: .

DNA: TGTGCCAGCAGTATATTAGCGAGCACAGATACGCAGTATTTT
CDR3: CASSILASTDTQYF
size: .
V: TRBV2
J: TRBJ2-3
D: .

DNA: TGTGCCAGTAGTTCGCTAGCGGGAGGGGCCTACAATGAGCAGTTCTTC
CDR3: CASSSLAGGAYNEQFF
size: .
V: TRBV19
J: TRBJ2-1
D: TRBD2

DNA: TGTGCCAGCAGTTTTAAGGACAGGAACACCGGGGAGCTGTTTTTT
CDR3: CASSFKDRNTGELFF
size: .
V: TRBV28
J: TRBJ2-2
D: .

DNA: TGTGCCAGCAGCCTCGGACTAGCGGGAGGAGGGACCGGGGAGCTGTTTTTT
CDR3: CASSLGLAGGGTGELFF
size: once
V: TRBV11-1
J: TRBJ2-2
D: TRBD2

DNA: TGCGCCAGCAGCCGCCAAGACCGCAGGGAGGGAGATACGCAGTATTTT
CDR3: CASSRQDRREGDTQYF
size: .
V: TRBV4-1
J: TRBJ2-3
D: TRBD2

DNA: TGTGCCAGCAGGGCCGGGACAGCTGGTTTATATGGCTACACCTTC
CDR3: CASRAGTAGLYGYTF
size: .
V: TRBV7-9
J: TRBJ1-2
D: TRBD1

DNA: TGCAGTGTTGAGGGACTAGCGGGAGGGCCCTATGAGCAGTACTTC
CDR3: CSVEGLAGGPYEQYF
size: .
V: TRBV29-1
J: TRBJ2-7
D: TRBD2

DNA: TGTGCCAGCAGCCTTGGGACAGGGAGGACAGATACGCAGTATTTT
CDR3: CASSLGTGRTDTQYF
size: .
V: TRBV28
J: TRBJ2-3
D: TRBD1

DNA: TGTGCCAGCAGCCCTAGGGGGACAGTTAACGAGCAGTACTTC
CDR3: CASSPRGTVNEQYF
size: .
V: TRBV7-6
J: TRBJ2-7
D: TRBD1

DNA: TGTGCCAGCAGCGTAGCGGGGACAGGCACCGGGGAGCTGTTTTTT
CDR3: CASSVAGTGTGELFF
size: few
V: TRBV9
J: TRBJ2-2
D: TRBD1

DNA: TGTGCCGGTTCCCGGTTTGGGCCGGGAAATGAGCAGTTCTTC
CDR3: CAGSRFGPGNEQFF
size: .
V: TRBV7-9
J: TRBJ2-1
D: .

DNA: TGTGCCTGGAGTGTTGGAGGGTCCTACGAGCAGTACTTC
CDR3: CAWSVGGSYEQYF
size: .
V: TRBV30
J: TRBJ2-7
D: .